Listed below are T cell receptor beta chains from one sample, sequenced in a study of response to subunit inactivated influenza vaccine. TCRdb ran MiXCR on the RT-PCR reads and lists one entry per CDR3 protein. The table has over 800,000 distinct CDR3 sequences, approximately 22% seen once; the top ten hold more than 8.5%. The source was PBMCs from blood, collected around 5 days after vaccination. These receptors all stem from a man aged 50 or older who received an inactivated influenza vaccine. Each CDR3 is given with its conserved first and last residue. Fields, in order: D gene, J gene, clone size, V gene, CDR3 DNA, CDR3 protein. D genes are given only for firm matches. Part of the rows lack a size; the others show once, few, many or a class for expanded clones.

.	TRBJ2-5	.	TRBV27	TGTGCCAGCAGGTCCTTCCAAGAGACCCAGTACTTC	CASRSFQETQYF
.	TRBJ2-7	.	TRBV21-1	TGTGCCAGCATCGGGACTGCCGACGAGCAGTACTTC	CASIGTADEQYF
.	TRBJ1-1	.	TRBV6-1	TGTGCCAGCAGTCCGAGACCCGAGGACGGCACTGAAGCTTTCTTT	CASSPRPEDGTEAFF
.	TRBJ2-3	once	TRBV5-1	TGCGCCAGCAGCTTGGTGGGACACTCAACAGATACGCAGTATTTT	CASSLVGHSTDTQYF
.	TRBJ1-1	.	TRBV5-4	TGTGCCAGCAGCTTGTATCGGGTTGGGAACACTGAAGCTTTCTTT	CASSLYRVGNTEAFF
TRBD1	TRBJ2-1	many	TRBV29-1	TGCAGCGTTGCGATCGGAGGACAGGGGGATAACAATGAGCAGTTCTTC	CSVAIGGQGDNNEQFF
.	TRBJ2-2	.	TRBV7-8	TGTGCCAGCAGCTTAGGAGGGTATTGGACCGGGGAGCTGTTTTTT	CASSLGGYWTGELFF
TRBD1	TRBJ2-3	.	TRBV4-3	TGCGCCAGCAGCCAAGAGCCCGGGACAGGGGGCACAGATACGCAGTATTTT	CASSQEPGTGGTDTQYF
.	TRBJ2-4	few	TRBV11-2	TGTGCCAGCAGCTCGACAGGGAGGGGTCTAGCCAAAAACATTCAGTACTTC	CASSSTGRGLAKNIQYF
.	TRBJ2-3	.	TRBV29-1	TGCAGCGCTGACCCGGGGAGCACAGATACGCAGTATTTT	CSADPGSTDTQYF
.	TRBJ2-7	.	TRBV2	TGTGCCAGCAGTGAAGATCAGGGACGCTACGAGCAGTACTTC	CASSEDQGRYEQYF
.	TRBJ2-3	few	TRBV5-1	TGCGCCAGCAGCTTGGATGGGTGGGGTATCACAGATACGCAGTATTTT	CASSLDGWGITDTQYF
.	TRBJ2-5	.	TRBV4-2	TGTGCCAGCAGCCAAGATCACACGCGCGTCGAGACCCAGTACTTC	CASSQDHTRVETQYF
TRBD2	TRBJ2-1	few	TRBV5-6	TGTGCCAGCAGCCCTCCCAGCGGGACTAGCTTCAATGAGCAGTTCTTC	CASSPPSGTSFNEQFF
TRBD1	TRBJ2-1	.	TRBV11-1	TGTGCCAGCAGCTCGACAGGGAAGGACAATGAGCAGTTCTTC	CASSSTGKDNEQFF
TRBD1	TRBJ1-3	.	TRBV20-1	TGCAGTGCTACCAGGACAGGGACTGGAAACACCATATATTTT	CSATRTGTGNTIYF
TRBD1	TRBJ2-3	.	TRBV28	TGTGCCAGCAGTTTACCACAGGGGCACGGCACAGATACGCAGTATTTT	CASSLPQGHGTDTQYF
.	TRBJ2-1	.	TRBV7-9	TGTGCCAGCAGCTCCCATCCATGGAGGGGGCACTACAATGAGCAGTTCTTC	CASSSHPWRGHYNEQFF
TRBD2	TRBJ2-7	many	TRBV6-1	TGTGCCAGCAGCGGGACTAGCGATTACGAGCAGTACTTC	CASSGTSDYEQYF
.	TRBJ2-1	.	TRBV6-1	TGTGCCAGCACAGGTCGGGGGAACCGCCTAGCCCAGTTCTTC	CASTGRGNRLAQFF
.	TRBJ2-3	.	TRBV5-1	TGCGCCAGCAGCGGTGCGGATCACACAGATACGCAGTATTTT	CASSGADHTDTQYF
.	TRBJ2-7	.	TRBV7-9	TGTGCCAGCAGCTTGGATGCGCTCTACGAGCAGTACTTC	CASSLDALYEQYF
.	TRBJ2-3	.	TRBV7-6	TGTGCCAGCAGCACCGAAGCTTTACCCACAGATACGCAGTATTTT	CASSTEALPTDTQYF
TRBD1	TRBJ2-3	.	TRBV6-5	TGTGCCAGCAGTTTGGAGGACAGGGGCACAGATACGCAGTATTTT	CASSLEDRGTDTQYF
.	TRBJ1-4	.	TRBV5-1	TGCGCCAGCAGCTTGACCGGGACACCTGAAAAACTGTTTTTT	CASSLTGTPEKLFF
.	TRBJ2-7	.	TRBV6-2/TRBV6-3	TGTGCCAGCAGTTACTACGCCGCGGGGAAGGGGCAGTACTTC	CASSYYAAGKGQYF
.	TRBJ2-2	few	TRBV15	TGTGCCACCAAGAGAGCATTAGACACCGACACCGGGGAGCTGTTTTTT	CATKRALDTDTGELFF
.	TRBJ2-1	few	TRBV28	TGTGCCAGCAGCGGACCTTGGAGCTCCTACAATGAGCAGTTCTTC	CASSGPWSSYNEQFF
.	TRBJ2-3	.	TRBV6-2/TRBV6-3	TGTGCCAGCAGTGTGACCGGGAGATGGGATTTT	CASSVTGRWDF
TRBD2	TRBJ2-2	.	TRBV24-1	TGTGCCACCAGTGACCATCGGGTGACGGGACTAGCGGACACCGGGGAGCTGTTTTTT	CATSDHRVTGLADTGELFF
TRBD1	TRBJ2-6	.	TRBV12-3/TRBV12-4	TGTGCCAGCAGTCTTCTCGGGACAGGGGGATCTGGGGCCAACGTCCTGACTTTC	CASSLLGTGGSGANVLTF
TRBD1	TRBJ1-2	.	TRBV7-2	TGTGCCAGCAGCGGCAGGACAGGGACTAACTATGGCTACACCTTC	CASSGRTGTNYGYTF
.	TRBJ1-2	.	TRBV5-1	TGCGCCAGCAGCCCAGGCACGGACGTCCGCACCTTC	CASSPGTDVRTF
.	TRBJ1-5	.	TRBV2	TGTGCCAGCATTTTTTGCCCCCCCAATCAGCCCCAGCATTTT	CASIFCPPNQPQHF
.	TRBJ2-1	.	TRBV12-3/TRBV12-4	TGTGCCAGCAGCCAAAGCAAGGGACAACAATTCAATGAGCAGTTCTTC	CASSQSKGQQFNEQFF
TRBD1	TRBJ2-1	few	TRBV7-3	TGTGCCAGCAGCGACCGGGACAGGGTCTACAATGAGCAGTTCTTC	CASSDRDRVYNEQFF
TRBD2	TRBJ2-5	.	TRBV20-1	TGCAGTGACCACGGACTGGGGGGGGAGACCCAGTACTTC	CSDHGLGGETQYF
.	TRBJ2-7	.	TRBV9	TGTGCCAGCAGCGTCGGGACCGGGGGCCCCTACGAGCAGTACTTC	CASSVGTGGPYEQYF
.	TRBJ2-1	few	TRBV20-1	TGCAGTGCTAGAGCGGAAGAGCAGTTCTTC	CSARAEEQFF
.	TRBJ1-2	.	TRBV7-6	TGTGCCAGCACCCCCGGAGGCGTCACAGGGTCCGGCTACACCTTC	CASTPGGVTGSGYTF
.	TRBJ1-5	once	TRBV7-2	TGTGCCAGCAGCTTAGCGAGGGTAAATCAGCCCCAGCATTTT	CASSLARVNQPQHF
.	TRBJ2-7	.	TRBV11-2	TGTGCCAGCAGCCCCAACGTAAACGAGCAGTACTTC	CASSPNVNEQYF
.	TRBJ2-7	.	TRBV4-1	TGCGCCAGCAGCCAAACTGACAGTCCTTCCATCTACGAGCAGTACTTC	CASSQTDSPSIYEQYF
.	TRBJ1-4	.	TRBV20-1	TGCAGTGCTAGAGATTTTGGGGGCGAAAATGAAAAACTGTTTTTT	CSARDFGGENEKLFF
.	TRBJ1-2	.	TRBV10-3	TGTGCCCTCCGAGACACAGGTCCTTACTATGGCTACACCTTC	CALRDTGPYYGYTF
TRBD1	TRBJ1-5	few	TRBV27	TGTGCCACCGACCGGGACAGGGGGCTACGGAGGGATCAGCCCCAGCATTTT	CATDRDRGLRRDQPQHF
.	TRBJ1-2	.	TRBV10-1	TGCGCCAGCAGCCGGGACTCATGGTATGGCTACACCTTC	CASSRDSWYGYTF
.	TRBJ2-5	many	TRBV29-1	TGCAGCGTTTACGGAGTTGGGTCGTCAGAGACCCAGTACTTC	CSVYGVGSSETQYF